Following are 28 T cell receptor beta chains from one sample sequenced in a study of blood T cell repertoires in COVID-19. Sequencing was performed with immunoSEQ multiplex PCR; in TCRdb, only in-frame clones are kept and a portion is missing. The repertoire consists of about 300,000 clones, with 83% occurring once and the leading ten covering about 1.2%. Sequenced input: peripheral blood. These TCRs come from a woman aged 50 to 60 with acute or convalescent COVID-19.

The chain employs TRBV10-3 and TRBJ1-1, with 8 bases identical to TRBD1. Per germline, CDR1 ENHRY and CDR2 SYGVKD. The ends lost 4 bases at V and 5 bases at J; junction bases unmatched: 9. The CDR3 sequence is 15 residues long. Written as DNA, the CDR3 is TGTGCCATCAGTGGACCCGGACAGGGTCAAACTGAAGCTTTCTTT. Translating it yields CAISGPGQGQTEAFF.

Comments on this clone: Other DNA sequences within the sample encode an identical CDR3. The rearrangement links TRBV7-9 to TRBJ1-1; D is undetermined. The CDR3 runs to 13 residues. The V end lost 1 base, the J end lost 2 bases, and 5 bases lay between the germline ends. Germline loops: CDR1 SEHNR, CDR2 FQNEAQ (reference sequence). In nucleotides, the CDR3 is TGTGCCAGCAGCTTAGACAGTAACACTGAAGCTTTCTTT. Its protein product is CASSLDSNTEAFF.

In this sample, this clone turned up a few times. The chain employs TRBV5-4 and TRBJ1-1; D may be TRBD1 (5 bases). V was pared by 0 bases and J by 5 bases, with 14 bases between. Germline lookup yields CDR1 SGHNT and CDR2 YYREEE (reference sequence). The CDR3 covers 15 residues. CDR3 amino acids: CASSLASGIITEAFF. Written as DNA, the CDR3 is TGTGCCAGCAGCTTGGCGTCAGGGATAATAACTGAAGCTTTCTTT.

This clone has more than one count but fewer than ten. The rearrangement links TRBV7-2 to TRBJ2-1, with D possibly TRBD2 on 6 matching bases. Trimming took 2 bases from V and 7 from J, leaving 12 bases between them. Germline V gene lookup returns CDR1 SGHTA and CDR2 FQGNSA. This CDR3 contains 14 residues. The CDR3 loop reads CASSLTAGRNEQFF. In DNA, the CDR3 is TGTGCCAGCAGCTTAACGGCGGGGAGGAATGAGCAGTTCTTC.

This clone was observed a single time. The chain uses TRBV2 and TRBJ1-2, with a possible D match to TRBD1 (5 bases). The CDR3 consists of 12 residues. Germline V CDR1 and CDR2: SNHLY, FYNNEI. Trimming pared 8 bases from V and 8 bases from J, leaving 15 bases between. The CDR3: CASGFAGEGYTF. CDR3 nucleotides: TGTGCCAGCGGATTCGCGGGGGAGGGCTACACCTTC. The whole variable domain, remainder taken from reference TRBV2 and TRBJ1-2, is EPEVTQTPSHQVTQMGQEVILRCVPISNHLYFYWYRQILGQKVEFLVSFYNNEISEKSEIFDDQFSVERPDGSNFTLKIRSTKLEDSAMYFCASGFAGEGYTFGSGTRLTVV.

Written as DNA, the CDR3 is TGCGCCAGCAGCCAAGTCGGGGGGGGGAGCACAGATACGCAGTATTTT. Its translation: CASSQVGGGSTDTQYF. This chain links TRBV4-1 with TRBJ2-3; 8 bases agree with TRBD2. Germline lookup yields CDR1 MGHRA and CDR2 YSYEKL. With 1 base clipped from V and 0 bases from J, the junction kept 3 bases outside the gene matches. The CDR3 covers 16 residues.

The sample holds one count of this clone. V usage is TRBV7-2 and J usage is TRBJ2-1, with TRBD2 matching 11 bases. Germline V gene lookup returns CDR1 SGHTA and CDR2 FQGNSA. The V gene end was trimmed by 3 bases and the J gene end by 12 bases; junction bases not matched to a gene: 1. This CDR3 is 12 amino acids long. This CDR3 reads CASSFTSGRQFF. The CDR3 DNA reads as TGTGCCAGCAGCTTTACTAGCGGGAGGCAGTTCTTC.

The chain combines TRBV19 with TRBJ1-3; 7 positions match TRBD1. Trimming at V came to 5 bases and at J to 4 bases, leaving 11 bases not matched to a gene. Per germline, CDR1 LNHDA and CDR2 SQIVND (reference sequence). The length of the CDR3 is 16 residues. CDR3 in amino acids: CASSGGDSAAGNTIYF. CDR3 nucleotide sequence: TGTGCCAGTAGTGGAGGGGACAGTGCGGCCGGAAACACCATATATTTT.

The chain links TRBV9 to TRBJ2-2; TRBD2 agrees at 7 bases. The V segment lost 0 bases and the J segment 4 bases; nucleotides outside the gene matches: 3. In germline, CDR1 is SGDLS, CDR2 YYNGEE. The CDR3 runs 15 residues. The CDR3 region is CASSVGLAATGELFF. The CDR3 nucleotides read TGTGCCAGCAGCGTAGGGCTAGCGGCCACCGGGGAGCTGTTTTTT.

The CDR3 loop reads CASSARTGAMGTSYNEQFF. CDR3 DNA sequence: TGTGCCAGCAGCGCCCGGACAGGCGCCATGGGGACTTCCTACAATGAGCAGTTCTTC. The chain recombines TRBV9 with TRBJ2-1; perhaps TRBD1 as D (7 bases). CDR1 is SGDLS, CDR2 YYNGEE, per germline. The germline V and J ends were trimmed by 3 bases and 1 base, with 23 bases remaining between them. CDR3 length: 19 residues.

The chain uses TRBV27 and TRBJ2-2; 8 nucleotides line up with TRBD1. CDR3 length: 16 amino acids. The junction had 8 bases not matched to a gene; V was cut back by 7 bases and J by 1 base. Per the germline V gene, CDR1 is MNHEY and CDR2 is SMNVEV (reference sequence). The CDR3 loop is CASNYQDRENTGELFF. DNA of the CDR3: TGTGCCAGCAATTACCAGGACAGGGAGAACACCGGGGAGCTGTTTTTT.

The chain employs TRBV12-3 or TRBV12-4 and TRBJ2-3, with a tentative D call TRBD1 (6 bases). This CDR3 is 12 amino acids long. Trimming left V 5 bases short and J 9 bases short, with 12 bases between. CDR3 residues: CASSLQGWTQYF. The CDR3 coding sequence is TGTGCCAGCAGTCTACAGGGTTGGACGCAGTATTTT.

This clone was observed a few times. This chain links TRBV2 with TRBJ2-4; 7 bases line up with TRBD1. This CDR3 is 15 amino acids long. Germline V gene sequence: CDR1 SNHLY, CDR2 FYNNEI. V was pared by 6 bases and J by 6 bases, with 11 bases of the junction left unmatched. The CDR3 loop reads CASRQEAWDRNIQYF. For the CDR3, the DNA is TGTGCCAGCAGACAAGAAGCCTGGGACAGAAACATTCAGTACTTC.

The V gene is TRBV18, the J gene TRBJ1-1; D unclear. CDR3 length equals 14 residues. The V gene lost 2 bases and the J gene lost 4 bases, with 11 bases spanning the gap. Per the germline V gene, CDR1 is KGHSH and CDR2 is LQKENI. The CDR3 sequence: CASSPTRVGTEAFF. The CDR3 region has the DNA TGTGCCAGCTCACCAACTCGGGTAGGCACTGAAGCTTTCTTT.

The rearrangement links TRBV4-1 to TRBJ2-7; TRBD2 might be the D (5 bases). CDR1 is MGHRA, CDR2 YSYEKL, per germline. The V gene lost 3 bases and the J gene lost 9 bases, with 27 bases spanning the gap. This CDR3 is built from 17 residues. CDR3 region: CASSHLPGGGLYEGQYV. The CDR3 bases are TGCGCCAGCAGCCATCTCCCTGGTGGCGGGCTCTACGAAGGGCAGTACGTC.

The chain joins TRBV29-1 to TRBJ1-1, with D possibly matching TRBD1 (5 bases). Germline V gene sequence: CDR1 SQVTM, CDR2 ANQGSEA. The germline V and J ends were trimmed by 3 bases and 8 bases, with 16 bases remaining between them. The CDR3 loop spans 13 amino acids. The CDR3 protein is CSVEAGSWGEAFF. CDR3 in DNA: TGCAGCGTTGAGGCAGGGTCCTGGGGAGAAGCTTTCTTT.

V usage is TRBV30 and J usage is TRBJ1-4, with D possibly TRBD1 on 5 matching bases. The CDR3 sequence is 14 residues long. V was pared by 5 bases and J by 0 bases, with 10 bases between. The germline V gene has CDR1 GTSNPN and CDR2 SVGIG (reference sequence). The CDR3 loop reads CAWGGSTTNEKLFF. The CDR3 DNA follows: TGTGCCTGGGGGGGTAGCACAACTAATGAAAAACTGTTTTTT.

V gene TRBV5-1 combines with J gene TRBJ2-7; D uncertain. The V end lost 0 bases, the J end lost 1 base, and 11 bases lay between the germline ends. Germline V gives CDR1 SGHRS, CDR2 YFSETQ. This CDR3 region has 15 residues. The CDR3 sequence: CASSLDPTPSYEQYF. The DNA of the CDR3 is TGCGCCAGCAGCTTGGACCCGACACCATCCTACGAGCAGTACTTC.

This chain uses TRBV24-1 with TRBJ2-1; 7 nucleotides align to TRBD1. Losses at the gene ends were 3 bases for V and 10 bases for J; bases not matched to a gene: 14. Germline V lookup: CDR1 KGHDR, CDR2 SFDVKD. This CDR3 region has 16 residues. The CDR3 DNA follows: TGTGCCACCAGTGATCCAACGACAGGGACCTACGAGGAGCAGTTCTTC. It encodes CATSDPTTGTYEEQFF.

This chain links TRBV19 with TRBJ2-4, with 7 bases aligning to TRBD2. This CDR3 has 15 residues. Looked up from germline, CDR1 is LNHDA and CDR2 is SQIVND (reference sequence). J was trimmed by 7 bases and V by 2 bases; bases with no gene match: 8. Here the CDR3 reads CASSILGGSGNIQYF. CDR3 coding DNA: TGTGCCAGTAGTATACTCGGCGGGAGTGGGAACATTCAGTACTTC.

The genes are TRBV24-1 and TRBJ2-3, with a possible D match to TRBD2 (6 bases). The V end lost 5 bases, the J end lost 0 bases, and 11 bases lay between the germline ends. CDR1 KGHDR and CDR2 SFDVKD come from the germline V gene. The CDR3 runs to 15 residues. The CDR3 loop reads CATSGRESSTDTQYF. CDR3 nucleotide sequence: TGTGCCACCAGTGGGAGGGAAAGCAGCACAGATACGCAGTATTTT.

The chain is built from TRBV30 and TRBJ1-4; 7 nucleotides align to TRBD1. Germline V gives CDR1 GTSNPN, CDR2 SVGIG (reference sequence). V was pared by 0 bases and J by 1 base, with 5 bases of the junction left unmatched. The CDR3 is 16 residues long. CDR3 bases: TGTGCCTGGAGTGTATTGGCAGGGGGAACTAATGAAAAACTGTTTTTT. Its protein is CAWSVLAGGTNEKLFF.

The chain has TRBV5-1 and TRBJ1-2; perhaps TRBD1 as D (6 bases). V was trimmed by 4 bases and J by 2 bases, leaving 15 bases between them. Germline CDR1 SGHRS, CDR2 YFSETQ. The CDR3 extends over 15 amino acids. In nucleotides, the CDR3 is TGCGCCAGCAGCCTAAACAGGGCCCCCAACTATGGCTACACCTTC. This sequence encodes CASSLNRAPNYGYTF. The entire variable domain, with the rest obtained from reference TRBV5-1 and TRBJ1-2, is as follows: KAGVTQTPRYLIKTRGQQVTLSCSPISGHRSVSWYQQTPGQGLQFLFEYFSETQRNKGNFPGRFSGRQFSNSRSEMNVSTLELGDSALYLCASSLNRAPNYGYTFGSGTRLTVV.

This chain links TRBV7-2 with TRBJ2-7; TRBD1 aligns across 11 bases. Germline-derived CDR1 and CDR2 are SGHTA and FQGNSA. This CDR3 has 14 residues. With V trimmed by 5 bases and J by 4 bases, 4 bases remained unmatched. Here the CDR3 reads CASSPDRGQYEQYF. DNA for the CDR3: TGTGCCAGCAGCCCGGACAGGGGGCAGTACGAGCAGTACTTC.

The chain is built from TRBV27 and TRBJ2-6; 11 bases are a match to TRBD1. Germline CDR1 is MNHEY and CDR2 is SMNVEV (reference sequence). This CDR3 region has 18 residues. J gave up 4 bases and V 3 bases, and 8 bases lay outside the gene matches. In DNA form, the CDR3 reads TGTGCCAGCAGTTTTTGGACAGGGGGCACTGGAGGGGCCAACGTCCTGACTTTC. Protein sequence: CASSFWTGGTGGANVLTF.

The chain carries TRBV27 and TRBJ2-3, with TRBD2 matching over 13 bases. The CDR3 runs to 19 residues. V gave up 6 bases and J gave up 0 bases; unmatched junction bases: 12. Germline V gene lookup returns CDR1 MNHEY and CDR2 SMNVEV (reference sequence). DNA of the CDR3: TGTGCCAGCAGCTTCCCCACTAGCGGGAGGGAGCATAGCACAGATACGCAGTATTTT. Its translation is CASSFPTSGREHSTDTQYF.

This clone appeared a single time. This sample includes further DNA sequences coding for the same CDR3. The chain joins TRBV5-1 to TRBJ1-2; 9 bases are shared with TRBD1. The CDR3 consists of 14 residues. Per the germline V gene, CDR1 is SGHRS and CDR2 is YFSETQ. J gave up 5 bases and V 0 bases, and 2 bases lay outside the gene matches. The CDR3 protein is CASSLGGTGYGYTF. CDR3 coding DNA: TGCGCCAGCAGCTTGGGAGGGACAGGGTATGGCTACACCTTC.

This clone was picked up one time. This CDR3 reads CASSIVGGIPSNEQFF. The CDR3 DNA reads as TGTGCCAGTAGTATAGTCGGCGGGATACCCTCCAATGAGCAGTTCTTC. This chain uses TRBV19 with TRBJ2-1; D is perhaps TRBD2 (6 bases). Germline V gene lookup returns CDR1 LNHDA and CDR2 SQIVND (reference sequence). This CDR3 has 16 residues. Trimming took off 1 base at V and 6 bases at J, with 16 bases between the two ends.